Listed here are 8 T cell receptor beta chains from one sample, sequenced in a study of CD8 T cells in Susac syndrome. Reverse transcription used roughly 0.5 to 1 ug RNA and random hexamers. TCRdb processed the immunoSEQ multiplex PCR reads anew with MiXCR; each CDR3 protein has one entry. The table has approximately 160,000 distinct CDR3 sequences, around 95% seen once. Specimen: CD4+ T cells from PBMCs. The receptors here all came from a human donor in good health.

This clonotype was observed a single time. CDR3 protein: CSASVLGSSDEQYF. CDR3 sequence (DNA): TGCAGTGCTAGTGTACTAGGTTCGAGCGACGAGCAGTACTTC. This chain connects TRBV20-1 to TRBJ2-7; possible D gene TRBD2, 5 bases. V was shortened by 3 bases and J by 5 bases, with 17 bases between the two germline ends. Germline loops: CDR1 DFQATT, CDR2 SNEGSKA (reference sequence). The CDR3 covers 14 residues.

V usage is TRBV20-1 and J usage is TRBJ1-2; 9 nucleotides match TRBD1. The V and J ends lost 5 bases and 8 bases, in that order; junction bases with no gene match: 15. The CDR3 is made up of 15 amino acids. Germline V gene sequence: CDR1 DFQATT, CDR2 SNEGSKA (reference sequence). CDR3 coding DNA: TGCAGTGCTCAGAAGGGTCGGACAGGGGTAGGAGGCTACACCTTC. Translated, it gives CSAQKGRTGVGGYTF.

The chain carries TRBV23-1 and TRBJ1-6; no reliable D call. TRBV23-1 is an ORF, and what it does is uncertain. The CDR3 is 16 amino acids. The ends were cut back, 4 bases at V and 8 bases at J, with 18 bases in the middle. CDR3 bases: TGCGCCAGCAGTCCCCACGTGGTGGCAGGTGATTCACCCCTCCACTTT. Protein: CASSPHVVAGDSPLHF.

This clonotype appeared once. The gene calls are TRBV30 and TRBJ2-5; 12 bases are shared with TRBD2. The CDR3 length is 16 residues. Germline V lookup: CDR1 GTSNPN, CDR2 SVGIG (reference sequence). J was trimmed by 5 bases and V by 4 bases; bases with no gene match: 11. The chain's CDR3 is CAWTIGLAGSGETQYF. The CDR3 DNA sequence: TGTGCCTGGACAATAGGACTAGCGGGAAGTGGCGAGACCCAGTACTTC.

V is TRBV2 and J is TRBJ2-3; D is unresolved. CDR1 SNHLY and CDR2 FYNNEI come from the germline V gene. The CDR3 contains 14 residues. Trimming left V 4 bases short and J 3 bases short, with 11 bases between. CDR3 in amino acids: CASSAAFATDTQYF. The CDR3 DNA reads as TGTGCCAGCAGTGCGGCATTCGCGACAGATACGCAGTATTTT.

The chain recombines TRBV6-1 with TRBJ1-1; D remains ambiguous. CDR1 and CDR2 (germline): MNHNS, SASEGT. The CDR3 has 13 residues. V lost 2 bases, J lost 6 bases, and 10 bases lay in between. The CDR3 protein is CASSEWQAPEAFF. In DNA, the CDR3 is TGTGCCAGCAGTGAATGGCAGGCCCCTGAAGCTTTCTTT.

The gene calls are TRBV19 and TRBJ1-2; D perhaps matches TRBD1 (5 bases). Germline CDR1 LNHDA, CDR2 SQIVND (reference sequence). The CDR3 covers 14 residues. Trimming stripped 6 bases from V and 3 bases from J, with 14 bases between. CDR3 residues: CASSENRQDYGYTF. CDR3 DNA: TGTGCCAGTAGCGAGAACAGGCAAGACTATGGCTACACCTTC.

V usage is TRBV29-1 and J usage is TRBJ2-2; 11 nucleotides agree with TRBD2. V shed 7 bases and J 4 bases; nucleotides not matched to a gene: 5. CDR1 SQVTM and CDR2 ANQGSEA come from the germline V gene. The CDR3 is made up of 14 amino acids. The chain's CDR3 is CSARLAGTTGELFF. In DNA form, the CDR3 reads TGCAGCGCCCGACTAGCGGGGACCACCGGGGAGCTGTTTTTT.